These 16 T cell receptor beta chains were all obtained from the same sample, sequenced in a study of T-cell memory formation after mild COVID-19. TCRdb re-analysed the 5' RACE reads in MiXCR, keeping a single row per CDR3 protein. This table has fewer than 300,000 distinct CDR3 sequences, around 17% appearing once. The source material was PBMCs or a T cell subset sorted from them (not recorded which). The receptor source for this set is a man aged 18 to 29 who had mild COVID-19 (a few samples of this study predate the infection). Cell type and time point are not known.

This chain links TRBV6-6 with TRBJ1-2; 7 bases line up with TRBD1. Germline V gene sequence: CDR1 MNHNY, CDR2 SVGAGI (reference sequence). The CDR3 length is 15 residues. Trimming took 7 bases from V and 8 from J; bases not matched to a gene: 16. This CDR3 is CASTPRRDRIIGYTF. The CDR3, as DNA: TGTGCCAGCACCCCTCGGAGGGACAGAATAATCGGCTACACCTTC.

The chain combines TRBV12-3 or TRBV12-4 with TRBJ2-3; possible D gene TRBD1, 6 bases. This CDR3 contains 15 residues. V dropped 6 bases and J dropped 4 bases, with 17 bases sitting between them. The CDR3 region has the DNA TGTGCCAGCAGCAACCGGGACATAAGAGCAGATACGCAGTATTTT. It codes for CASSNRDIRADTQYF.

The gene calls are TRBV5-6 and TRBJ2-2, with D hard to call. Per the germline V gene, CDR1 is SGHDT and CDR2 is YYEEEE. The CDR3 is made up of 16 amino acids. The V end was cut by 1 base, the J end by 0 bases, with 10 bases between. In nucleotides, the CDR3 is TGTGCCAGCAGCTTGAGGGCAGCCGCGAACACCGGGGAGCTGTTTTTT. As protein: CASSLRAAANTGELFF.

This clonotype was found a few times. The chain combines TRBV5-1 with TRBJ2-2; TRBD2 agrees at 8 bases. The CDR3 is made up of 16 amino acids. With V trimmed by 6 bases and J by 4 bases, 11 bases remained unmatched. Germline values: CDR1 SGHRS, CDR2 YFSETQ. Written as DNA, the CDR3 is TGCGCCAGCAACCCGCGGGGGGCAGGGACCACCGGGGAGCTGTTTTTT. This gives the protein CASNPRGAGTTGELFF.

This clonotype was seen a few times. The chain recombines TRBV12-3 or TRBV12-4 with TRBJ2-7; D is possibly TRBD1 (6 bases). The CDR3 is made up of 12 amino acids. V was pared by 6 bases and J by 7 bases, with 13 bases between. The CDR3 DNA reads as TGTGCCAGCAGGGTGGGGGCTGGAGAGCAGTACTTC. Encoded protein: CASRVGAGEQYF.

This sequence joins TRBV4-1 and TRBJ2-2; 8 bases line up with TRBD2. Trimming took 1 base from V and 2 from J; bases not matched to a gene: 6. CDR3 length: 17 amino acids. From germline, CDR1 is MGHRA and CDR2 YSYEKL. CDR3 amino acids: CASSQAGAGANTGELFF. The CDR3 coding sequence is TGCGCCAGCAGCCAAGCGGGAGCGGGGGCCAACACCGGGGAGCTGTTTTTT.

This clonotype was observed many times. Since a much larger clone is just one base distant, this may be a read error. J is TRBJ2-7 and V is TRBV6-5; no firm D call. Germline CDR1 and CDR2: MNHEY and SVGAGI. V shed 4 bases and J shed 3 bases, with 4 bases lying between them. CDR3 length equals 11 residues. CDR3 in amino acids: CASSSHYEQYF. CDR3 sequence (DNA): TGTGCCAGCAGTTCCCACTACGAGCAGTACTTC.

The J gene is TRBJ2-2, the V gene TRBV6-5; the D gene is possibly TRBD1 (5 bases). V was cut by 0 bases and J by 1 base, with 6 bases left in between. There are 15 residues in the CDR3. Germline values: CDR1 MNHEY, CDR2 SVGAGI. CDR3 region: CASSYSQGNTGELFF. In nucleotides, the CDR3 is TGTGCCAGCAGTTACTCTCAGGGGAACACCGGGGAGCTGTTTTTT.

This clonotype turned up a few times. CDR3 nucleotide sequence: TGTGCCAGCAGTGTTGGGCCTAAGGGGGTGGGTGGCTACACCTTC. As protein: CASSVGPKGVGGYTF. This sequence joins TRBV6-1 and TRBJ1-2, with D possibly being TRBD1 (6 bases). CDR3 length: 15 amino acids. Germline CDR1 is MNHNS and CDR2 is SASEGT. Trimming left V 4 bases short and J 7 bases short, with 19 bases between.

A few counts support this clonotype. The gene calls are TRBV5-5 and TRBJ2-2; 8 bases agree with TRBD1. The V gene's germline CDR1 is SGHKS and CDR2 YYEKEE (reference sequence). The CDR3 has 14 residues. V dropped 8 bases and J dropped 3; count of bases not matched to a gene: 6. For the CDR3, the DNA is TGTGCCAGTAACGACAGGGGTGACACCGGGGAGCTGTTTTTT. Protein sequence: CASNDRGDTGELFF.

This clonotype was counted a few times. The CDR3 sequence: CASSVVAREQYF. The DNA of the CDR3 is TGTGCCAGCAGCGTAGTAGCGCGGGAGCAGTACTTC. This rearrangement joins TRBV9 to TRBJ2-7, with TRBD2 as a possible D gene (5 bases). Trimming cost V 0 bases and J 7 bases, with 8 bases left between them. The germline CDR1 and CDR2 sequences are SGDLS and YYNGEE. The CDR3 covers 12 residues.

This clonotype was recorded at least ten times. The V call is TRBV20-1, the J call TRBJ2-3; 11 bases align to TRBD2. J gave up 2 bases and V 0 bases, and 4 bases lay outside the gene matches. The CDR3 is 16 amino acids. Germline lookup yields CDR1 DFQATT and CDR2 SNEGSKA (reference sequence). The CDR3 protein is CSARDLAGGFTDTQYF. The CDR3 DNA reads as TGCAGTGCTAGAGATTTAGCGGGGGGGTTCACAGATACGCAGTATTTT.

This clonotype was detected a few times. The V call is TRBV18, the J call TRBJ2-7; D is uncertain. Trimming stripped 0 bases from V and 0 bases from J, with 3 bases between. Per germline, CDR1 KGHSH and CDR2 LQKENI. The CDR3 spans 13 residues. DNA for the CDR3: TGTGCCAGCTCACCACCGGCCTCCTACGAGCAGTACTTC. Its protein product is CASSPPASYEQYF.

The chain uses TRBV27 and TRBJ2-5, with TRBD2 identical over 11 bases. The CDR3 totals 16 residues. The ends lost 3 bases at V and 2 bases at J; junction bases unmatched: 5. Looked up from germline, CDR1 is MNHEY and CDR2 is SMNVEV (reference sequence). The CDR3 DNA reads as TGTGCCAGCAGTTTCCTAGCGGGGGGATTACAAGAGACCCAGTACTTC. This translates into CASSFLAGGLQETQYF.

This rearrangement joins TRBV5-1 to TRBJ2-7; the match to TRBD1 covers 10 bases. The V gene end was trimmed by 2 bases and the J gene end by 2 bases; junction bases not matched to a gene: 4. The length of the CDR3 is 15 residues. The germline V gene has CDR1 SGHRS and CDR2 YFSETQ. The CDR3 reads CASSFLTGGPYEQYF. The DNA for the CDR3 is TGCGCCAGCAGCTTCTTGACAGGGGGCCCCTACGAGCAGTACTTC.

This clonotype was seen a handful of times. V and J are TRBV7-6 and TRBJ2-3; 10 bases line up with TRBD2. The ends lost 5 bases at V and 4 bases at J; junction bases unmatched: 6. CDR3 length: 15 residues. Germline assignment: CDR1 SGHVS and CDR2 FNYEAQ. Written as DNA, the CDR3 is TGTGCCAGCAGCCCACTAGCGGGGCCGTCAGATACGCAGTATTTT. Translation gives CASSPLAGPSDTQYF.